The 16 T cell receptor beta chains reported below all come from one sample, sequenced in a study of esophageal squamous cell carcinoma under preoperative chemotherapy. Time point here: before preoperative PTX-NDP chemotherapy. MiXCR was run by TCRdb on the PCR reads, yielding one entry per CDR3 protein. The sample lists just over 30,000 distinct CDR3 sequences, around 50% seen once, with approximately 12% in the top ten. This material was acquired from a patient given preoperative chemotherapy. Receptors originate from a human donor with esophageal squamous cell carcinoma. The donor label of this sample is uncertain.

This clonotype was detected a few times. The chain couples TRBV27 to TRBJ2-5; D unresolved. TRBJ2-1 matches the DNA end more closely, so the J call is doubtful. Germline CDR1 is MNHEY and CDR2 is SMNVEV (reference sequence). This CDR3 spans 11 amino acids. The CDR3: CATSSGYEQFF. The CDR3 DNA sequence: TGTGCCACCTCTTCCGGTTACGAGCAGTTCTTC.

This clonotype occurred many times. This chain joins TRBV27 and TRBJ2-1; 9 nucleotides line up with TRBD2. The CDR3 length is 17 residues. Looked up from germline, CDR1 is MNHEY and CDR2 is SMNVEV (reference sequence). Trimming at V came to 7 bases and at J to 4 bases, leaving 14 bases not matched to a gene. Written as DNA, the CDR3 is TGTGCCAGCACCCGGTGGGTGAGCGGGAGGAGGTACAATGAGCAGTTCTTC. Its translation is CASTRWVSGRRYNEQFF.

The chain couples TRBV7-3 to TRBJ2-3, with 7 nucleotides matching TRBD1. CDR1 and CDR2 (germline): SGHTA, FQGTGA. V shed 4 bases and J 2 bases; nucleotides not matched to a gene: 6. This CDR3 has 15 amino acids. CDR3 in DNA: TGTGCCAGCAGCTCAACAGGGGCGCACACAGATACGCAGTATTTT. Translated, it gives CASSSTGAHTDTQYF.

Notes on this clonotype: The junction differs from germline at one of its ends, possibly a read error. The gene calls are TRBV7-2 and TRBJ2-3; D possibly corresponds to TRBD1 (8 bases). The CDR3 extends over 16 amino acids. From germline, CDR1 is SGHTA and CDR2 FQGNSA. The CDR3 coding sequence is TGTGCCAGCAGGCCACAGGGGGGGAGTGACCCAGAGACGCAGTATTTC. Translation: CASRPQGGSDPETQYF.

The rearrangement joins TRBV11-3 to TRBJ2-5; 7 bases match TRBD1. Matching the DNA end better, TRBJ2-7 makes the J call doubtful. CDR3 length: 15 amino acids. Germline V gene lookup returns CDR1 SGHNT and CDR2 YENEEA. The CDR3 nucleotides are TGTGCCAGCAGCTTTTCCGGGACAGCATCCTACGAGCAGTACTTC. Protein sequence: CASSFSGTASYEQYF.

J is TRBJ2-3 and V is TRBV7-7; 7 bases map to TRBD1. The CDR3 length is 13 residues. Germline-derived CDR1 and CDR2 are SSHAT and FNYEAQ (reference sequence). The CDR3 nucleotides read TGTGCTAGGGGGCTGGGAACCAAAAATACGCAGTATTTT. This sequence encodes CARGLGTKNTQYF.

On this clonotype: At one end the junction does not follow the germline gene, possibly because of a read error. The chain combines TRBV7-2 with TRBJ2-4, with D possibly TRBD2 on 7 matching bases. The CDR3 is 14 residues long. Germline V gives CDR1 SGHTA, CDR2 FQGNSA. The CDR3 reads CAGRGGTSQNIQYF. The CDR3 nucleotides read TGTGCGGGGCGCGGGGGCACTAGCCAAAACATCCAGTACTTC. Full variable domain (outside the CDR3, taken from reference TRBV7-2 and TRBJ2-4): GAGVSQSPSNKVTEKGKDVELRCDPISGHTALYWYRQSLGQGLEFLIYFQGNSAPDKSGLPSDRFSAERTGGSVSTLTIQRTQQEDSAVYLCAGRGGTSQNIQYFGAGTRLSVL.

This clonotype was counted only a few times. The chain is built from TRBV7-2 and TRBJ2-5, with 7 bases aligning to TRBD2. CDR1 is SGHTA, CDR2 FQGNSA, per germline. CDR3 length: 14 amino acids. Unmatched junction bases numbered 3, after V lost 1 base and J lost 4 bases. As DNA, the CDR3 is TGTGCCAGCAGCTTAGGCCGCGGGAGAGAGACCCAGTACTTC. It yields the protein CASSLGRGRETQYF.

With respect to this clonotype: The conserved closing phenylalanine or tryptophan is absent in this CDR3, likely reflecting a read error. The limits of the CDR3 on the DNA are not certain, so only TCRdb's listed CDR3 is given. The CDR3 sequence is CASSLSALGETRFS. The chain combines TRBV7-2 with TRBJ2-5. The CDR3 totals 14 residues, both ends included. The V gene's germline CDR1 is SGHTA and CDR2 FQGNSA.

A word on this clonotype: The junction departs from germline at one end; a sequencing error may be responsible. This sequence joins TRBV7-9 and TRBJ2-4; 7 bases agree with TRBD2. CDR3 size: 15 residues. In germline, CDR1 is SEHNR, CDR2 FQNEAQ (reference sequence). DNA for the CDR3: TGTGGCAGCAGGCTTGGGGGGGGTGGCCAAAACACCCAGTACTTC. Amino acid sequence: CGSRLGGGGQNTQYF.

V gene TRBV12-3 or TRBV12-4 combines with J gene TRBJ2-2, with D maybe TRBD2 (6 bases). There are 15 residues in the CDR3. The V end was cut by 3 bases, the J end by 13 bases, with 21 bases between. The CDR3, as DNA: TGTGCCAGCAGTTTTTCCGGGAGTGGCACAGGTACGCTGTTTTTT. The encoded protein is CASSFSGSGTGTLFF.

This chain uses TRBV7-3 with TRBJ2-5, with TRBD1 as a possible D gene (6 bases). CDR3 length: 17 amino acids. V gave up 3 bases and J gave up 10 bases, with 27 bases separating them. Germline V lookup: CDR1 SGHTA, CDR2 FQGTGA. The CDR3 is CASSLILAGRDKDIQYF. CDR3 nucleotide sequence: TGTGCCAGCAGCTTGATACTGGCGGGCCGGGACAAAGACATCCAGTACTTC.

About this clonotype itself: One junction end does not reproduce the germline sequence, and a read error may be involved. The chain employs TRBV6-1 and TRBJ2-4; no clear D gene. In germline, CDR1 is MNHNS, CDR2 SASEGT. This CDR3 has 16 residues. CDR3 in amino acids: CASSELWGSYTNTQYF. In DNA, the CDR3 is TGTGCCAGCAGTGAATTGTGGGGAAGCTACACAAATACTCAGTATTTC.

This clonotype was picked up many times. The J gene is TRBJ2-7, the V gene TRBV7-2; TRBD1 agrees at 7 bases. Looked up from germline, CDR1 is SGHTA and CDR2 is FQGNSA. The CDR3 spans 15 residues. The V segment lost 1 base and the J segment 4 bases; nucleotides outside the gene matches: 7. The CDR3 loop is CASSLEGAGGYEQYF. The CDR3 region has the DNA TGTGCCAGCAGCTTAGAGGGGGCTGGCGGGTACGAGCAGTACTTC.

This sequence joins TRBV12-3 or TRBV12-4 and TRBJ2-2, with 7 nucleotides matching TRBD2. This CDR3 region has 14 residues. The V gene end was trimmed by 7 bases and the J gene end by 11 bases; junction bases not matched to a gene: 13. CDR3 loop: CASTPLAVADELFF. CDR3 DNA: TGTGCCAGCACCCCTCTAGCGGTGGCCGATGAGCTGTTTTTT.

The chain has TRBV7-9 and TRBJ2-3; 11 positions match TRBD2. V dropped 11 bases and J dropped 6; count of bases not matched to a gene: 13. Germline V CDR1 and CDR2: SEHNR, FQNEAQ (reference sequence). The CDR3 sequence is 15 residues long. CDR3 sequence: CAAGTSGLGPDTQYF. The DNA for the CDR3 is TGTGCCGCCGGGACTAGCGGCCTTGGTCCGGATACGCAGTATTTT.